These T cell receptor beta chains were read from a single sample in a study of blood T cell repertoires in COVID-19. Clones were sequenced by immunoSEQ multiplex PCR, and TCRdb holds only the in-frame ones, with some missing. The data contain about 180,000 clones, roughly 85% of them singletons. Sequences were obtained from peripheral blood. Receptor source: a human donor with active or convalescent COVID-19. The donor label of this sample is uncertain. Each CDR3 is given with its conserved first and last residue. D genes are given only for firm matches. Clone size is given for some rows only: seen once, a few or many times, or a class if the clone is expanded.

>TRBV19|NA|TRBD1|TRBJ1-5
TGTGCCAGTAGTATAGCAGGGGGCGTTCAGCCCCAGCATTTT
CASSIAGGVQPQHF
>TRBV5-1|NA|TRBD1|TRBJ1-4
TGCGCCAGCAGCCCCTTGACAGGGAAAGGTGAAAAACTGTTTTTT
CASSPLTGKGEKLFF
>TRBV14|NA|NA|TRBJ2-7
TGTGCCAGCAGTCTGGGTGGGGAGGCCAGAAACGAGCAGTACTTC
CASSLGGEARNEQYF
>TRBV10-3|NA|TRBD2|TRBJ2-1
TGTGCCATCAAGGGAGGGGACCATGAGCAGTTCTTC
CAIKGGDHEQFF
>TRBV7-3|NA|TRBD2|TRBJ2-3
TGTGCCAGCAGCTTATATCCGGGACTAGCGGGGGGACCCACAGATACGCAGTATTTT
CASSLYPGLAGGPTDTQYF
>TRBV5-1|once|TRBD1|TRBJ1-1
TGCGCCAGTGCTCAGAGGGGACAGGGGGCAGAAGCTTTCTTT
CASAQRGQGAEAFF
>TRBV24-1|NA|NA|TRBJ2-3
TGTGCCACCAGTGATTCTCGGGGTACGGGAGATACGCAGTATTTT
CATSDSRGTGDTQYF
>TRBV11-2|once|NA|TRBJ1-3
TGTGCCAGCAGCTTAGGTCTTCCAGGGTCGGGCGGAAACACCATATATTTT
CASSLGLPGSGGNTIYF
>TRBV6-5|NA|TRBD1|TRBJ2-5
TGTGCCAGCAGGGGGACAGGACGAAAGACCCAGTACTTC
CASRGTGRKTQYF
>TRBV30|NA|NA|TRBJ1-1
TGTGCCTGGAGTGTATTCGGGAGGGGGAACACTGAAGCTTTCTTT
CAWSVFGRGNTEAFF
>TRBV19|NA|TRBD2|TRBJ2-2
TGTGCCAGTAGTATACTAGCGGGGATTACCGGGGAGCTGTTTTTT
CASSILAGITGELFF
>TRBV6-2/TRBV6-3|NA|NA|TRBJ1-5
TGTGCCAGCAGTTATGGGGGGGGCAATCAGCCCCAGCATTTT
CASSYGGGNQPQHF
>TRBV7-9|NA|NA|TRBJ2-3
TGTGCCAGCAGCTTAGTTACTAGCACAGATACGCAGTATTTT
CASSLVTSTDTQYF
>TRBV11-2|few|TRBD1|TRBJ1-2
TGTGCCAGCAGCTTACATATACAGGGGGACCTCTATGGCTACACCTTC
CASSLHIQGDLYGYTF
>TRBV5-4|NA|TRBD1|TRBJ2-5
TGTGCCAGCAGTCCACCGGACAGGCGGGAGACCCAGTACTTC
CASSPPDRRETQYF
>TRBV7-9|NA|NA|TRBJ2-5
TGTGCCAGCAGCTTAGCGGGCCTGGGAGGAGAGACCCAGTACTTC
CASSLAGLGGETQYF
>TRBV6-2/TRBV6-3|once|NA|TRBJ1-3
TGTGCCAGCACTTACGGGGCGTCTGGAAACACCATATATTTT
CASTYGASGNTIYF
>TRBV7-2|NA|NA|TRBJ2-1
TGTGCCAGCAGCTTAACCCGGAGGTCAAACAATGAGCAGTTCTTC
CASSLTRRSNNEQFF
>TRBV3-1/TRBV3-2|NA|TRBD1|TRBJ2-1
TGTGCCAGCAGCCAAGATATCCCGGGACAGGGATACAATGAGCAGTTCTTC
CASSQDIPGQGYNEQFF
>TRBV4-1|NA|NA|TRBJ1-1
TGCGCCAGCAGCCAGGTCGGCAGGGGTAACACTGAAGCTTTCTTT
CASSQVGRGNTEAFF